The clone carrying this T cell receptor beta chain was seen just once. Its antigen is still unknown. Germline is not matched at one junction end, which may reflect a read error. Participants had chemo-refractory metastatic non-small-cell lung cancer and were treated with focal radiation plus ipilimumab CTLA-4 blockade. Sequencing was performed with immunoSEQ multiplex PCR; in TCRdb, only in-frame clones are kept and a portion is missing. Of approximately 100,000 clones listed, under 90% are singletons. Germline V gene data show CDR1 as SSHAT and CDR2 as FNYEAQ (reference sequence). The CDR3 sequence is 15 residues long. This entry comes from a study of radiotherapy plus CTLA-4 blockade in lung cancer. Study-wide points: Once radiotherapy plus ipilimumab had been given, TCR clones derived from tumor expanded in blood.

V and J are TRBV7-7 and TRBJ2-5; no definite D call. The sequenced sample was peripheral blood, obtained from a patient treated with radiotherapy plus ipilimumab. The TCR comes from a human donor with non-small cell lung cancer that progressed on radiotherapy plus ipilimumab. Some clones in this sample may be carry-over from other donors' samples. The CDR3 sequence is CASSLVRAPGETQYF. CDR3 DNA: TGTGCTAGCAGCTTAGTCCGGGCTCCGGGCGAGACCCAGTACTTC.